The 29 T cell receptor beta chains below come from one sample, sequenced in a study of blood T cells in healthy people across ages. Primers used in a second PCR of roughly 7 to 12 cycles were a sample-barcoded 5' primer and a J-beta primer mix. MiXCR, applied by TCRdb to the 5' RACE reads, yields one record per CDR3 protein. The repertoire holds around 900,000 distinct CDR3 sequences, roughly 47% seen once, with about a fifth in the top ten. The sample taken for sequencing was blood. The receptors were gathered from an older woman in good health.

The V gene is TRBV7-2, the J gene TRBJ1-6; maybe TRBD1 (5 bases). This CDR3 region has 19 residues. CDR1 and CDR2 from the germline V gene are SGHTA and FQGNSA. Trimming removed 1 base at V and 0 bases at J, with 16 bases between. The CDR3 region is CASSLEAGRVTSYNSPLHF. In nucleotides, the CDR3 is TGTGCCAGCAGCTTAGAGGCGGGACGCGTAACCTCCTATAATTCACCCCTCCACTTT.

As for this clonotype: Its ends do not fully match the called genes, so a read error is possible. The V and J genes are TRBV4-1 and TRBJ2-4; D is ambiguous. The J call may be in error: the DNA end matches TRBJ2-7 better. This CDR3 region has 15 residues. The V gene's germline CDR1 is MGHRA and CDR2 YSYEKL. The CDR3 bases are TGCGCCGGCAGCCAAGATCACGGCAGGTCCTACGAGCAGTACTTC. As protein: CAGSQDHGRSYEQYF.

This clonotype was counted once. This sequence joins TRBV28 and TRBJ2-1; a weak D match, TRBD2 (6 bases). The CDR3 totals 14 residues. V lost 7 bases to trimming and J lost 8 bases, with 18 bases between them. Germline CDR1 MDHEN, CDR2 SYDVKM. CDR3 loop: CASNPGGSEDEQFF. The CDR3 bases are TGTGCCAGCAACCCTGGGGGGAGTGAGGATGAGCAGTTCTTC.

This clonotype has more than one count but fewer than ten. V and J are TRBV20-1 and TRBJ2-7, with 8 nucleotides matching TRBD1. The CDR3 loop spans 13 amino acids. Germline trimming cut 4 bases from V and 1 base from J; bases unmatched to any gene: 3. Germline V gene lookup returns CDR1 DFQATT and CDR2 SNEGSKA (reference sequence). The CDR3 nucleotides read TGCAGTGCTATGGGACAGGCATCCTACGAGCAGTACTTC. Its translation: CSAMGQASYEQYF.

The table lists this clonotype with a few counts. The chain recombines TRBV20-1 with TRBJ2-3, with 13 bases fitting TRBD2. The CDR3 sequence is 17 residues long. Germline values: CDR1 DFQATT, CDR2 SNEGSKA (reference sequence). The V segment lost 3 bases and the J segment 3 bases; nucleotides outside the gene matches: 9. The DNA for the CDR3 is TGCAGTGCTAGGGGACTAGCGGGACGTTCGGGAACAGATACGCAGTATTTT. This encodes CSARGLAGRSGTDTQYF.

The chain has TRBV20-1 and TRBJ2-2; possible D gene TRBD2, 6 bases. Germline V gives CDR1 DFQATT, CDR2 SNEGSKA (reference sequence). V was cut by 3 bases and J by 6 bases, with 11 bases left in between. The CDR3 is made up of 13 amino acids. The DNA of the CDR3 is TGCAGTGCTAGGTTCGGGGGTGCCGGGGAGCTGTTTTTT. Translation: CSARFGGAGELFF.

This clonotype was counted a few times. The chain combines TRBV6-6 with TRBJ2-5; TRBD2 matches 9 bases. The trim removed 4 bases at V and 4 bases at J, leaving 10 bases unmatched. This CDR3 spans 16 amino acids. Germline V lookup: CDR1 MNHNY, CDR2 SVGAGI (reference sequence). CDR3 nucleotide sequence: TGTGCCAGCAGTTTAGCGGGAGCGAGGGCCCCAGAGACCCAGTACTTC. Its protein is CASSLAGARAPETQYF.

This clonotype was seen a few times. V is TRBV20-1 and J is TRBJ2-7; possibly TRBD2 for D (6 bases). This CDR3 is built from 14 residues. V lost 5 bases, J lost 3 bases, and 17 bases lay in between. Germline V gene data show CDR1 as DFQATT and CDR2 as SNEGSKA (reference sequence). The CDR3: CSAEASETLYEQYF. In nucleotides, the CDR3 is TGCAGTGCTGAGGCTAGCGAGACTCTCTACGAGCAGTACTTC.

This clonotype was observed a handful of times. V usage is TRBV6-4 and J usage is TRBJ2-7, with 7 bases matching TRBD1. V trimming: 6 bases; J trimming: 3 bases; junction bases outside the gene matches: 17. CDR1 and CDR2 (germline): MRHNA, SNTAGT. The CDR3 consists of 17 residues. CDR3 DNA sequence: TGTGCCAGCAGACCCCGAGGGGGCCCGAGGGGGTTCTACGAGCAGTACTTC. Protein sequence: CASRPRGGPRGFYEQYF.

The chain has TRBV6-1 and TRBJ2-3; 11 bases match TRBD2. Trimming at V came to 6 bases and at J to 5 bases, leaving 13 bases not matched to a gene. This CDR3 is built from 17 residues. Germline lookup yields CDR1 MNHNS and CDR2 SASEGT. Here the CDR3 reads CASRGGSGRVRGDTQYF. The DNA of the CDR3 is TGTGCCAGCAGGGGGGGTAGCGGGAGGGTCCGTGGAGATACGCAGTATTTT.

This clonotype was recorded only once. The chain joins TRBV5-4 to TRBJ2-5, with 7 bases aligning to TRBD1. V lost 2 bases to trimming and J lost 0 bases; unmatched junction nucleotides: 10. Germline V gene sequence: CDR1 SGHNT, CDR2 YYREEE (reference sequence). This CDR3 has 17 residues. The CDR3 reads CASSFLGQDEYQETQYF. The CDR3 region has the DNA TGTGCCAGCAGCTTCCTTGGACAGGACGAGTACCAAGAGACCCAGTACTTC.

There are a few counts of this clonotype. The chain couples TRBV5-1 to TRBJ2-5; 8 bases are shared with TRBD1. V shed 3 bases, J shed 1 base, and the junction held 2 bases outside the gene matches. The CDR3 spans 14 residues. Germline assignment: CDR1 SGHRS and CDR2 YFSETQ. CDR3 protein: CASSSTGGQETQYF. DNA for the CDR3: TGCGCCAGCAGCTCCACAGGGGGCCAAGAGACCCAGTACTTC.

This clonotype was picked up a small number of times. V and J are TRBV20-1 and TRBJ2-1; TRBD2 matches 9 bases. Germline V gene sequence: CDR1 DFQATT, CDR2 SNEGSKA (reference sequence). V shed 1 base, J shed 8 bases, and the junction held 15 bases outside the gene matches. The CDR3 extends over 17 amino acids. Here the CDR3 reads CSARVLREGQFRDEQFF. Here the CDR3 DNA reads TGCAGTGCTAGAGTTTTGCGGGAGGGCCAATTCAGAGATGAGCAGTTCTTC.

The chain couples TRBV3-1 to TRBJ2-1, with unresolved D. This CDR3 is built from 13 residues. CDR1 and CDR2 from the germline V gene are LGHDT and YNNKEL (reference sequence). V dropped 0 bases and J dropped 8 bases, with 8 bases sitting between them. In DNA form, the CDR3 reads TGTGCCAGCAGCCAAGATCTAGGGTATGAGCAGTTCTTC. This encodes CASSQDLGYEQFF.

This clonotype was found a few times. The J gene is TRBJ2-6, the V gene TRBV29-1, with D unresolved. This CDR3 region has 13 residues. Looked up from germline, CDR1 is SQVTM and CDR2 is ANQGSEA. With 5 bases removed from V and 1 base from J, the gap between germline ends came to 6 bases. CDR3 in amino acids: CSVMQSGANVLTF. CDR3 nucleotide sequence: TGCAGCGTTATGCAGTCTGGGGCCAACGTCCTGACTTTC.

This clonotype appeared many times. The chain carries TRBV20-1 and TRBJ2-1; 9 nucleotides agree with TRBD1. With 4 bases clipped from V and 3 bases from J, the junction kept 7 bases outside the gene matches. This CDR3 contains 15 residues. Germline V gene lookup returns CDR1 DFQATT and CDR2 SNEGSKA (reference sequence). The CDR3 region has the DNA TGCAGTGCTACTAGGGACAGGGCCTACTACAATGAGCAGTTCTTC. It translates to CSATRDRAYYNEQFF.

The table lists this clonotype with a few counts. The V gene is TRBV13, the J gene TRBJ1-1; D remains ambiguous. With 5 bases removed from V and 1 base from J, the gap between germline ends came to 8 bases. The CDR3 runs 13 residues. CDR1 and CDR2 from the germline V gene are PRHDT and FYEKMQ (reference sequence). This CDR3 is CASSPGPNTEAFF. CDR3 nucleotides: TGTGCCAGCAGCCCAGGCCCGAACACTGAAGCTTTCTTT.

The chain combines TRBV25-1 with TRBJ1-2; D might be TRBD1 (5 bases). Germline V gene lookup returns CDR1 MGHDK and CDR2 SYGVNS. Trimming shortened V by 5 bases and J by 1 base, and 8 bases separated the two germline ends. The CDR3 is made up of 13 amino acids. CDR3 sequence (DNA): TGTGCCAGCAGTCGGGGGATTAACTATGGCTACACCTTC. Translation: CASSRGINYGYTF.

The rearrangement uses TRBV3-1 and TRBJ2-1; D tentatively reads TRBD1 or TRBD2 (6 bases each). With 3 bases removed from V and 1 base from J, the gap between germline ends came to 16 bases. Germline V gene data show CDR1 as LGHDT and CDR2 as YNNKEL (reference sequence). This CDR3 region has 17 residues. In DNA form, the CDR3 reads TGTGCCAGCAGCCAGGGCCCGAGGGGGGTTTCCTACAATGAGCAGTTCTTC. This gives the protein CASSQGPRGVSYNEQFF.

This clonotype was counted between two and nine times. This chain joins TRBV4-2 and TRBJ2-7; TRBD2 aligns across 10 bases. Germline CDR1 is LGHNA and CDR2 is YNFKEQ. The CDR3 runs 19 residues. V was pared by 0 bases and J by 5 bases, with 16 bases of the junction left unmatched. This chain's CDR3 is CASSQDRVGSSGSPHEQYF. The CDR3 nucleotides read TGTGCCAGCAGCCAAGATAGAGTGGGGTCTAGCGGGAGCCCCCACGAGCAGTACTTC.

This rearrangement joins TRBV24-1 to TRBJ2-1; maybe TRBD2 (6 bases). Germline V gene lookup returns CDR1 KGHDR and CDR2 SFDVKD. V was shortened by 2 bases and J by 11 bases, with 12 bases between the two germline ends. CDR3 length: 13 amino acids. The CDR3 DNA reads TGTGCCACCAGTGATTGGGGACTTTCTAAGCAGTTCTTC. Translation gives CATSDWGLSKQFF.

The count of this clonotype is one. This rearrangement joins TRBV6-2 or TRBV6-3 to TRBJ2-1, with D perhaps matching TRBD1 (6 bases). This CDR3 spans 15 amino acids. V lost 7 bases, J lost 6 bases, and 19 bases lay in between. Germline V gene lookup returns CDR1 MNHEY and CDR2 SVGEGT. Here the CDR3 DNA reads TGTGCCAGCACCCGATCAGGGGTGAGAGTCAATGAGCAGTTCTTC. Protein sequence: CASTRSGVRVNEQFF.

The V gene is TRBV4-3, the J gene TRBJ2-5; D gene unclear. The CDR3 has 15 amino acids. Between the trimmed V and J ends, which lost 3 bases and 11 bases, there was a span of 22 bases. Germline CDR1 and CDR2: LGHNA and YSLEER. CDR3 DNA sequence: TGCGCCAGCAGCCATACCACGGACGGCTACAATGAGCAGTACTTC. Translation: CASSHTTDGYNEQYF.

The CDR3 sequence is CAPLAGGPSNEQFF. In DNA form, the CDR3 reads TGTGCCCCCTTAGCGGGAGGGCCCTCCAATGAGCAGTTCTTC. The chain joins TRBV10-3 to TRBJ2-1; 11 nucleotides agree with TRBD2. The CDR3 length is 14 residues. The germline gives CDR1 ENHRY, CDR2 SYGVKD. V was clipped by 11 bases and J by 6 bases; unmatched bases: 9.

The gene calls are TRBV20-1 and TRBJ2-3; no reliable D call. Germline assignment: CDR1 DFQATT and CDR2 SNEGSKA (reference sequence). Between the trimmed V and J ends, which lost 6 bases and 6 bases, there was a span of 19 bases. The CDR3 spans 14 residues. In nucleotides, the CDR3 is TGCAGTGCCGCACCTTCCCCTGGTGTGGATACGCAGTATTTT. This translates into CSAAPSPGVDTQYF.

The chain recombines TRBV7-9 with TRBJ2-5, with TRBD2 identical over 8 bases. J was trimmed by 3 bases and V by 7 bases; bases with no gene match: 4. Looked up from germline, CDR1 is SEHNR and CDR2 is FQNEAQ (reference sequence). The length of the CDR3 is 13 residues. The CDR3 nucleotides are TGTGCCAGCATAGCGGGGTTAAAAGAGACCCAGTACTTC. Amino acids: CASIAGLKETQYF.

This clonotype was counted between two and nine times. This chain uses TRBV12-3 or TRBV12-4 with TRBJ2-7; 8 bases are a match to TRBD2. The V gene end was trimmed by 6 bases and the J gene end by 3 bases; junction bases not matched to a gene: 7. This CDR3 region has 14 residues. The CDR3 DNA reads TGTGCCAGCAGACTAGCGGCGGCCGGCTACGAGCAGTACTTC. Amino acids: CASRLAAAGYEQYF.

J is TRBJ2-3 and V is TRBV28; 8 bases match TRBD2. V was pared by 1 base and J by 0 bases, with 3 bases of the junction left unmatched. The CDR3 loop spans 16 amino acids. Germline CDR1 MDHEN, CDR2 SYDVKM. The CDR3 loop is CASSLSASGSTDTQYF. The CDR3 DNA reads as TGTGCCAGCAGTTTATCGGCTAGCGGGAGCACAGATACGCAGTATTTT.

This clonotype was seen a handful of times. The chain joins TRBV7-9 to TRBJ2-7, with 9 nucleotides matching TRBD1. This CDR3 comprises 15 residues. Germline CDR1 is SEHNR and CDR2 is FQNEAQ (reference sequence). Trimming took 5 bases from V and 3 from J; bases not matched to a gene: 8. CDR3 DNA: TGTGCCAGCAGCCGAGCCGGGACAGGGTTCTACGAGCAGTACTTC. It yields the protein CASSRAGTGFYEQYF. Full variable domain (outside the CDR3, taken from reference TRBV7-9 and TRBJ2-7): DTGVSQNPRHKITKRGQNVTFRCDPISEHNRLYWYRQTLGQGPEFLTYFQNEAQLEKSRLLSDRFSAERPKGSFSTLEIQRTEQGDSAMYLCASSRAGTGFYEQYFGPGTRLTVT.